This T cell receptor (beta chain) is drawn from a study of human T cells and chemical hapten exposure. Across the whole study: The scalp of each patient received a weekly diphenylcyclopropenone dose for the full approximately 25-week study. DPC (0.01%) was patch tested on the upper back and read at 6 days. Small volume differences among pooled libraries mainly caused per-sample TCR yield variation.

CDR3 size: 14 residues. Germline values: CDR1 MGHRA, CDR2 YSYEKL. V dropped 2 bases and J dropped 7 bases, with 15 bases sitting between them. Regarding time point: pre-sensitization, week 0. Indicated treatment: therapeutic diphenylcyclopropenone sensitization with weekly scalp DPC. In TCRdb, the RACE reads were re-called with MiXCR into one record per CDR3 protein. This table has approximately 370,000 distinct CDR3 sequences, around 5% appearing once. The genes are TRBV4-1 and TRBJ2-7; perhaps TRBD1 as D (6 bases). The clonotype was recovered from a woman aged 18-35 years with alopecia areata. Some clones in this sample may be carry-over from other donors' samples. The sample consisted of whole blood, taken in connection with sensitization to the hapten diphenylcyclopropenone (DPC). Here the CDR3 reads CASSQQIRDNEQYF. The DNA of the CDR3 is TGCGCCAGCAGCCAACAAATCCGGGACAATGAGCAGTACTTC.